The clone carrying this T cell receptor beta chain turned up a few times. Its cognate antigen is unknown. Other DNA sequences in this sample translate to the same CDR3. The sample belongs to a study of cytomegalovirus exposure and HLA in healthy donors. General study findings and limits: A previous analysis found most TCR beta V segments productive roughly 90% or roughly 30% of the time.

The V gene's germline CDR1 is SGHRS and CDR2 YFSETQ. The V gene lost 4 bases and the J gene lost 0 bases, with 10 bases spanning the gap. The CDR3 has 14 residues. The PCR employed 60 Vbeta primers together with 13 Jbeta primers. Clones were read by immunoSEQ multiplex PCR, and TCRdb kept only the in-frame ones, dropping some. The sample has over 80,000 clones; nearly 80% are singletons. Sequencing used PBMCs. This chain links TRBV5-1 with TRBJ1-1; D perhaps matches TRBD1 (5 bases). This clonotype was obtained from a woman aged 40 to 55 in good health and CMV-seronegative. The CDR3 region is CASSLTVMNTEAFF. DNA for the CDR3: TGCGCCAGCAGCCTGACAGTAATGAACACTGAAGCTTTCTTT.